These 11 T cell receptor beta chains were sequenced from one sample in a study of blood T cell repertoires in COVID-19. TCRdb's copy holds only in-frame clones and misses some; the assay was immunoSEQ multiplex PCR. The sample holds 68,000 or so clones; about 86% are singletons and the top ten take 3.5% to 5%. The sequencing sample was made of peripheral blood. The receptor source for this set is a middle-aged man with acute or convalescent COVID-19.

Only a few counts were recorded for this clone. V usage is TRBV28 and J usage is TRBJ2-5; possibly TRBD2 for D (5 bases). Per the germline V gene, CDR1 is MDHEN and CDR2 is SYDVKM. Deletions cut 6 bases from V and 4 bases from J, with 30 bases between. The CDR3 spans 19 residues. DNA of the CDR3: TGTGCCAGCAGCTCAACCCGGGGTCTGCTAGAGGCCATGACAGAGACCCAGTACTTC. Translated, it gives CASSSTRGLLEAMTETQYF.

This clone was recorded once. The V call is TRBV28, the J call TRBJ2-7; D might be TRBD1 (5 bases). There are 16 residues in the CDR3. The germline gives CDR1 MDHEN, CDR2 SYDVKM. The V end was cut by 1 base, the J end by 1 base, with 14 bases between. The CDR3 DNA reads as TGTGCCAGCAGTTTATCCGTATTGACAGCTTCCTACGAGCAGTACTTC. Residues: CASSLSVLTASYEQYF. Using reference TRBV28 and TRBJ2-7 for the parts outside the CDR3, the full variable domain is DVKVTQSSRYLVKRTGEKVFLECVQDMDHENMFWYRQDPGLGLRLIYFSYDVKMKEKGDIPEGYSVSREKKERFSLILESASTNQTSMYLCASSLSVLTASYEQYFGPGTRLTVT.

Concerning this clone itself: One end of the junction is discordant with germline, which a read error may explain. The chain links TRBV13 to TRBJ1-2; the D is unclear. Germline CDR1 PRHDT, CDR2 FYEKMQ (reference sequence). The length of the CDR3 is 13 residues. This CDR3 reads CASSLGRAYGYTF. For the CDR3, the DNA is TGTGCCAGCAGCCTAGGGAGGGCCTATGGCTACACCTTC.

The CDR3 DNA sequence: TGTGCCAGCAGCCTAGTGTTTGGTGCGACGGGCTACGAGCAGTACTTC. This sequence encodes CASSLVFGATGYEQYF. This chain links TRBV3-1 (or the pseudogene TRBV3-2) with TRBJ2-7, with no clear D. Trimming removed 4 bases at V and 3 bases at J, with 19 bases between. CDR3 length: 16 amino acids. Germline V gives CDR1 LGHDT, CDR2 YNNKEL (reference sequence).

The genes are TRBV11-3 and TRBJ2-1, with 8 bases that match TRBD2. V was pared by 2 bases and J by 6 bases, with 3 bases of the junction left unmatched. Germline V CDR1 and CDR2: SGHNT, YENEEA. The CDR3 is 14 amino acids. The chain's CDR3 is CASSLREGLNEQFF. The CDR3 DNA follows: TGTGCCAGCAGCTTACGGGAGGGCCTCAATGAGCAGTTCTTC.

The DNA for the CDR3 is TGTGCCAGCAGTTCAGGACTAGCGGGACGCGGCGAGCAGTACTTC. Protein: CASSSGLAGRGEQYF. V and J are TRBV6-6 and TRBJ2-7, with 12 bases matching TRBD2. Losses at the gene ends were 4 bases for V and 6 bases for J; bases not matched to a gene: 7. This CDR3 spans 15 amino acids. Germline V gene data show CDR1 as MNHNY and CDR2 as SVGAGI (reference sequence).

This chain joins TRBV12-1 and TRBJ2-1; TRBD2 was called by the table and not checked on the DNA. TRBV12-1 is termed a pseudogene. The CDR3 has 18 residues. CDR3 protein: CASSLRLAGGPLYNEQFF. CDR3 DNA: TGTGCCAGCAGCTTAAGACTAGCGGGAGGGCCGTTGTACAATGAGCAGTTCTTC.

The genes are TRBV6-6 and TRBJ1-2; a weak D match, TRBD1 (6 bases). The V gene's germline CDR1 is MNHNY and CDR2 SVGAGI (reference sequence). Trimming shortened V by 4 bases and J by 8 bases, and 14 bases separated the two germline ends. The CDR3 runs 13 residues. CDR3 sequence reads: CASSLAGERGYTF. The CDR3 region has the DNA TGTGCCAGCAGTTTAGCAGGGGAAAGGGGCTACACCTTC.

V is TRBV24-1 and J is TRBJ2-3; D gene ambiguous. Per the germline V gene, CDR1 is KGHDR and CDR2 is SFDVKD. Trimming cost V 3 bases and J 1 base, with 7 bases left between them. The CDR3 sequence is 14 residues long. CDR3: CATSDPYRTDTQYF. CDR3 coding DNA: TGTGCCACCAGTGATCCCTACCGCACAGATACGCAGTATTTT.

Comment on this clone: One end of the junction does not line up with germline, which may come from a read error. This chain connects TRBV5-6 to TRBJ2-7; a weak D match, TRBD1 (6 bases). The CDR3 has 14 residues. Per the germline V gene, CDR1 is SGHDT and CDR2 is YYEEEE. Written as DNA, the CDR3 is TGTGCCAGCAGCTTGAACAGGGTCTCCCACGAGCAGTACTTC. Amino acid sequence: CASSLNRVSHEQYF.

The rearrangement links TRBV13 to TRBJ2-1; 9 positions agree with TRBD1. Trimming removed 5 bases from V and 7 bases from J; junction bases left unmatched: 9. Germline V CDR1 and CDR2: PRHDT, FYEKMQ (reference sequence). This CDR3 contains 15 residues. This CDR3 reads CASSPTPGTGNEQFF. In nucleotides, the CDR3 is TGTGCCAGCAGCCCTACCCCCGGGACAGGGAATGAGCAGTTCTTC.